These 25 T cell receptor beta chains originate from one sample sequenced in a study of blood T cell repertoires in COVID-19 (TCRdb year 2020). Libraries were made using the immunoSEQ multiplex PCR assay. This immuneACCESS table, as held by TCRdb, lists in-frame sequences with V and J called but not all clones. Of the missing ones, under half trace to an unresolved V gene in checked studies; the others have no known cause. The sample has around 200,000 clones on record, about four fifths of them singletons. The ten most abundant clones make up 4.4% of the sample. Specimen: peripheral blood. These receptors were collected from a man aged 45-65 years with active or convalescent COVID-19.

CDR3 region: CASSEQVATGELFF. Written as DNA, the CDR3 is TGTGCCAGCAGCGAACAGGTAGCCACCGGGGAGCTGTTTTTT. The chain has TRBV9 and TRBJ2-2, with TRBD1 as a possible D gene (5 bases). This CDR3 is built from 14 residues. V lost 3 bases and J lost 4, with 10 bases in between. The V gene's germline CDR1 is SGDLS and CDR2 YYNGEE.

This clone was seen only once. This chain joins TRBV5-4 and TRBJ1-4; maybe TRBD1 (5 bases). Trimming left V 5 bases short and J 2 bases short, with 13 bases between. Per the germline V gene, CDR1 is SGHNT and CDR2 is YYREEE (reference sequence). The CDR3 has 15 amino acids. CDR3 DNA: TGTGCCAGCAGGGCCGATGGGGCCACTAATGAAAAACTGTTTTTT. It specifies CASRADGATNEKLFF.

CDR3 region: CASSKGGGDRGNTGELFF. CDR3 nucleotides: TGTGCCAGCAGCAAAGGGGGCGGGGACAGGGGTAACACCGGGGAGCTGTTTTTT. This chain links TRBV21-1 with TRBJ2-2; TRBD1 reflects the table's D call only, with no check against the DNA. TRBV21-1 corresponds to a pseudogene. The CDR3 is 18 residues long.

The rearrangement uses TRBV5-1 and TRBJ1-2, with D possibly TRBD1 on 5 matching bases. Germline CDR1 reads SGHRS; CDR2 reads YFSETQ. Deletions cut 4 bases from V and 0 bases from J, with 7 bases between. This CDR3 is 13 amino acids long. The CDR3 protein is CASSGGTNYGYTF. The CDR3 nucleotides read TGCGCCAGCAGCGGGGGGACTAACTATGGCTACACCTTC.

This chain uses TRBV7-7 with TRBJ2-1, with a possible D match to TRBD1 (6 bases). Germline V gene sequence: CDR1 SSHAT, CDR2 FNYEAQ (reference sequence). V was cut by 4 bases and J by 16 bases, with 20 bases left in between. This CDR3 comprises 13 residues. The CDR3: CASSSLGGDEVFF. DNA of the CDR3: TGTGCCAGCAGCTCCCTTGGGGGCGACGAGGTTTTCTTC.

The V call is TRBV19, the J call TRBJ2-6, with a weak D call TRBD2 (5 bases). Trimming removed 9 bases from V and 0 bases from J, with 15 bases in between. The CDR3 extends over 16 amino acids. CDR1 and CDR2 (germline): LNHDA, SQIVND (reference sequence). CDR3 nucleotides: TGTGCCAGCCCTTACCGGGATCCCTCTGGGGCCAACGTCCTGACTTTC. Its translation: CASPYRDPSGANVLTF.

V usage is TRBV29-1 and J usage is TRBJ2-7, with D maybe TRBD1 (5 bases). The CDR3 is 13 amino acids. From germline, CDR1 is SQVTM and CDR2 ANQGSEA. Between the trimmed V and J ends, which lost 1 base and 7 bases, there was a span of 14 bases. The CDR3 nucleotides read TGCAGCGTTGAAGGGACACCGCTAGGAGAGCAGTACTTC. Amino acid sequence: CSVEGTPLGEQYF.

This CDR3 reads CAISEGSEKYF. For the CDR3, the DNA is TGTGCCATCAGTGAAGGGAGTGAGAAGTACTTC. The chain is built from TRBV10-3 and TRBJ2-5, with D maybe TRBD2 (5 bases). The V gene's germline CDR1 is ENHRY and CDR2 SYGVKD. V was cut by 3 bases and J by 12 bases, with 11 bases left in between. The CDR3 runs to 11 residues.

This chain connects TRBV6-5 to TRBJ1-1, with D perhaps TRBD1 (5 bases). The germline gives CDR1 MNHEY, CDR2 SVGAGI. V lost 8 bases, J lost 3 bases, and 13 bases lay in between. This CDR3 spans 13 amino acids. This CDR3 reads CASGGGIHTEAFF. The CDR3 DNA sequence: TGTGCCAGCGGCGGGGGGATACACACTGAAGCTTTCTTT.

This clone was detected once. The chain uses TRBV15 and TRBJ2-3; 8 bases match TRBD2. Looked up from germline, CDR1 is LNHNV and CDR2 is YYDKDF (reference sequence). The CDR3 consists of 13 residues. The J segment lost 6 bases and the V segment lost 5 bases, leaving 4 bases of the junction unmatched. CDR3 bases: TGTGCCACCAGCCGGGGGGGCTCCGATACGCAGTATTTT. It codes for CATSRGGSDTQYF.

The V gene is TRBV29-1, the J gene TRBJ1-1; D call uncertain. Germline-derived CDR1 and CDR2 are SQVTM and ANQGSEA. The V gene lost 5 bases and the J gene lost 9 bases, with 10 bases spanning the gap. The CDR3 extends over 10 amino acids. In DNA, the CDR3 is TGCAGCGTTCGGAGGGAGAAAGCTTTCTTT. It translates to CSVRREKAFF.

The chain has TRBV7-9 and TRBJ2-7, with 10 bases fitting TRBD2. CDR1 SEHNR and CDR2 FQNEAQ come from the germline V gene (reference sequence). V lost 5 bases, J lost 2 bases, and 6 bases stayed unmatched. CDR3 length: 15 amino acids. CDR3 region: CASSPRTSGPYEQYF. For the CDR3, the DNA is TGTGCCAGCAGCCCGCGGACTAGCGGACCCTACGAGCAGTACTTC.

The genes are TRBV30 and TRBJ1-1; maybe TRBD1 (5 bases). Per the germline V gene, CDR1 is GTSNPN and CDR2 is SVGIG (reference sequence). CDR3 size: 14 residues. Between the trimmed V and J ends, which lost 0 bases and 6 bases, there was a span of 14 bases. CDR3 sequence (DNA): TGTGCCTGGAGTGTAGTTAGGGGATCGGCTGAAGCTTTCTTT. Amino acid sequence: CAWSVVRGSAEAFF.

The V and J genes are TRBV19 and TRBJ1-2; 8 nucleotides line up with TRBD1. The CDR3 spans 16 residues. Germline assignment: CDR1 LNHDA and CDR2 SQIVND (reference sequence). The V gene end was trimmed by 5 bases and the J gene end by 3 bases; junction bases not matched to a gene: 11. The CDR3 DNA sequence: TGTGCCAGTAGTTTGCCTGCAGGGGGCGCAGACTATGGCTACACCTTC. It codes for CASSLPAGGADYGYTF.

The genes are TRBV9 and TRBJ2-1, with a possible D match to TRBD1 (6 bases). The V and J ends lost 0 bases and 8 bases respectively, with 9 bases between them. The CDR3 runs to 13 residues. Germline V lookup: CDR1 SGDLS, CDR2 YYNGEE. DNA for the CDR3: TGTGCCAGCAGCGTAGACAGGGCTTATGAGCAGTTCTTC. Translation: CASSVDRAYEQFF.

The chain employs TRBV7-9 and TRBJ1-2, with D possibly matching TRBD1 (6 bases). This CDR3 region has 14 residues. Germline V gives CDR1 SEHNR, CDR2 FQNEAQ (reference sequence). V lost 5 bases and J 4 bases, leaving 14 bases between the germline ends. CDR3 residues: CASSPGPDSYGYTF. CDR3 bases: TGTGCCAGCAGCCCTGGCCCGGACAGCTATGGCTACACCTTC.

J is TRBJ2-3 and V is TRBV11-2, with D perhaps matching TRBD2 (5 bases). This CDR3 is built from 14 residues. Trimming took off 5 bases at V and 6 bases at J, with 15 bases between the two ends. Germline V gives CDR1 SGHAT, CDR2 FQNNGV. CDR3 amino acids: CASSAGPSSDTQYF. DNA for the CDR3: TGTGCCAGCAGCGCAGGTCCTAGCTCGGATACGCAGTATTTT. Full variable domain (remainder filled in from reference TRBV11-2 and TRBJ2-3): EAGVAQSPRYKIIEKRQSVAFWCNPISGHATLYWYQQILGQGPKLLIQFQNNGVVDDSQLPKDRFSAERLKGVDSTLKIQPAKLEDSAVYLCASSAGPSSDTQYFGPGTRLTVL.

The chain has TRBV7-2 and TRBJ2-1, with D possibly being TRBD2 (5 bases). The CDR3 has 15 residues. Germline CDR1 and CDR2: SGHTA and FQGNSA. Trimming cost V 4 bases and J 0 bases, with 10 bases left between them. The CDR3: CASSSTGSSYNEQFF. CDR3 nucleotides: TGTGCCAGCAGCTCCACTGGGAGCTCCTACAATGAGCAGTTCTTC. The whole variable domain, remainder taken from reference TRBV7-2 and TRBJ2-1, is GAGVSQSPSNKVTEKGKDVELRCDPISGHTALYWYRQSLGQGLEFLIYFQGNSAPDKSGLPSDRFSAERTGGSVSTLTIQRTQQEDSAVYLCASSSTGSSYNEQFFGPGTRLTVL.

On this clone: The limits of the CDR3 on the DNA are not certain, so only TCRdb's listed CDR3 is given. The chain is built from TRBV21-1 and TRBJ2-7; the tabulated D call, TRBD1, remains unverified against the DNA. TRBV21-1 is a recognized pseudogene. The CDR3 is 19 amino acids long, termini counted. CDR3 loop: CASSKEEDVGQGAPYEQYF.

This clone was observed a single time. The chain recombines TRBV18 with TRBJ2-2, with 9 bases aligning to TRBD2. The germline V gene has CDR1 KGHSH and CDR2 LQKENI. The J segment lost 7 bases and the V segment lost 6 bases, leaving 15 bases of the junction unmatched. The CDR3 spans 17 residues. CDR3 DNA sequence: TGTGCCAGCTCCGCTCCAGCGGGGGGCATTCAAGGCGGGGAGCTGTTTTTT. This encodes CASSAPAGGIQGGELFF.

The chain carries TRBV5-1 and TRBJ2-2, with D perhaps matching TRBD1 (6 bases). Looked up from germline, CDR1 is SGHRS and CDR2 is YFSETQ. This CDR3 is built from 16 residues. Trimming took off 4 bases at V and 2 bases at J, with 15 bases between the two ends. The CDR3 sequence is CASSPGTTANTGELFF. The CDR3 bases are TGCGCCAGCAGCCCCGGGACAACCGCCAACACCGGGGAGCTGTTTTTT. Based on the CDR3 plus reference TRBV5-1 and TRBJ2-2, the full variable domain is KAGVTQTPRYLIKTRGQQVTLSCSPISGHRSVSWYQQTPGQGLQFLFEYFSETQRNKGNFPGRFSGRQFSNSRSEMNVSTLELGDSALYLCASSPGTTANTGELFFGEGSRLTVL.

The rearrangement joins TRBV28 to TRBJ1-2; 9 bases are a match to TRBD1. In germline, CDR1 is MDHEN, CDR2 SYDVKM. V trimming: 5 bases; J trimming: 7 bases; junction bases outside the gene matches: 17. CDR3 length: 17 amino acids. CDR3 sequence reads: CASSLGLIGQGRSGYTF. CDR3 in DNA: TGTGCCAGCAGTCTCGGATTGATCGGACAGGGGAGATCTGGCTACACCTTC.

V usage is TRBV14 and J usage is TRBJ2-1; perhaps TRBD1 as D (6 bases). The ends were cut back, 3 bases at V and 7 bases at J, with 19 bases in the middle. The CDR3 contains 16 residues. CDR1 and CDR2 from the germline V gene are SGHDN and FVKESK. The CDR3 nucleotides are TGTGCCAGCAGCCACGGAGTGGGGGCTAAAAGGAATGAGCAGTTCTTC. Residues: CASSHGVGAKRNEQFF. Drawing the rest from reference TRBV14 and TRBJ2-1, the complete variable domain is EAGVTQFPSHSVIEKGQTVTLRCDPISGHDNLYWYRRVMGKEIKFLLHFVKESKQDESGMPNNRFLAERTGGTYSTLKVQPAELEDSGVYFCASSHGVGAKRNEQFFGPGTRLTVL.

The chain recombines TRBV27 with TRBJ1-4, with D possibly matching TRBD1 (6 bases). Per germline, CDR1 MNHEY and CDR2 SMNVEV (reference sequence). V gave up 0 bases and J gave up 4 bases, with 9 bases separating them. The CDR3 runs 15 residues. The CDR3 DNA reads TGTGCCAGCAGTTTATCAACAGGGCGTAATGAAAAACTGTTTTTT. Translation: CASSLSTGRNEKLFF. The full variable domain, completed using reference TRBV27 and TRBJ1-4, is EAQVTQNPRYLITVTGKKLTVTCSQNMNHEYMSWYRQDPGLGLRQIYYSMNVEVTDKGDVPEGYKVSRKEKRNFPLILESPSPNQTSLYFCASSLSTGRNEKLFFGSGTQLSVL.

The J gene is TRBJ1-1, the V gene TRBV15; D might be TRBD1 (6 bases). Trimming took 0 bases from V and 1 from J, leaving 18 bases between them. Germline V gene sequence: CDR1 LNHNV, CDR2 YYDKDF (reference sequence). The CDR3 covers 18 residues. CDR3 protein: CATSRDFGGGRRNTEAFF. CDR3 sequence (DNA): TGTGCCACCAGCAGAGATTTTGGGGGCGGGAGGAGGAACACTGAAGCTTTCTTT.